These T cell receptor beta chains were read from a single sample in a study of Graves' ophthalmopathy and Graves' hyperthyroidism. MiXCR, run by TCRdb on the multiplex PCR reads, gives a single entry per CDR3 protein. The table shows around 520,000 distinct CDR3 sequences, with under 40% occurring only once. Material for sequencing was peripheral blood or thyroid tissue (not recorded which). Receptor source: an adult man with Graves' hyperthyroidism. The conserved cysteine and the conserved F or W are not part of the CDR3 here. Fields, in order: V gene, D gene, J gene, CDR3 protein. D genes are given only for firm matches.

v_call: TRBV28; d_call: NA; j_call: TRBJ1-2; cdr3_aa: ASSLRHWMGGYT
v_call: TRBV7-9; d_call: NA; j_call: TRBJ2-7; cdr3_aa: ASSQDLWGRVPHEQY
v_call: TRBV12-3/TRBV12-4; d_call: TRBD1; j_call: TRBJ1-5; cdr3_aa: ASSQERQGGNQPQH
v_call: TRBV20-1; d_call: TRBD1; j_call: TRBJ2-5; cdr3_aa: SAPDRGRTQPQY
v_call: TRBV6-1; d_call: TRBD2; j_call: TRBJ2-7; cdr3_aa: ASSEIAGAYEQY
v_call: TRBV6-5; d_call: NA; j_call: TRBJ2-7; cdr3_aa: ASSSLGVGEQY
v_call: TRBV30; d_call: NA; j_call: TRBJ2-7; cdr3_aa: AWSVYRTNPGQY
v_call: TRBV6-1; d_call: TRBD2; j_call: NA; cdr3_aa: AIQSGGGPNEQF
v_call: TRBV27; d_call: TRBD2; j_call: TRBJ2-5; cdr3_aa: ASSDSAGDLVQETQY
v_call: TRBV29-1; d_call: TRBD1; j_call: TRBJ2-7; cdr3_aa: SGQGQGREQY
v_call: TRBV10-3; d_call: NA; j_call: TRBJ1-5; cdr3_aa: ASSDISLGYSNQPQH
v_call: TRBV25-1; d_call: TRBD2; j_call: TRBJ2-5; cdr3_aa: ASQGLAGGIETQY
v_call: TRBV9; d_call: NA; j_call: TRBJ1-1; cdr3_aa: ASSVDPGFTEAF
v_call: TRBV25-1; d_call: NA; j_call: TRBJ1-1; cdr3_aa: ASSEYKQENTEAF
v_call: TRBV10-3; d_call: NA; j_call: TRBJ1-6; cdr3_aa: AISDGQNSPLH
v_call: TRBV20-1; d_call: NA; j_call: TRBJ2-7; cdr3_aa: SARRLVGPYEQY
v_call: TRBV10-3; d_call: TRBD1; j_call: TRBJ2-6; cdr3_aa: AITGTASSSGANVLT
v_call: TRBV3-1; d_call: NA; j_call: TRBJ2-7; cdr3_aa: ASSQDGLHEQY
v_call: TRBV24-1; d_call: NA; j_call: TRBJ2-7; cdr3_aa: ATSDGAGNEQY
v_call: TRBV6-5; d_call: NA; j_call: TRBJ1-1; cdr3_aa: ASSEDGATLIEAF
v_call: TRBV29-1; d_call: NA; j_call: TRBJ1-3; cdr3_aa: SVAQGAGNTIY
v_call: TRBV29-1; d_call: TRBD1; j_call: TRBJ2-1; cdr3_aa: SVKDRVLQF
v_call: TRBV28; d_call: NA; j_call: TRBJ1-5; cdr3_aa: ASSLRRQGMRQPQH
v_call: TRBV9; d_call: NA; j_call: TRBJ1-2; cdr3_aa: ASSVGEVLYGYT
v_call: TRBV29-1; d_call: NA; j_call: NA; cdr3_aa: SVEPYNEQF
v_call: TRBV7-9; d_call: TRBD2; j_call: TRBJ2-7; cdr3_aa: ASSLGGLAGVSYEQY
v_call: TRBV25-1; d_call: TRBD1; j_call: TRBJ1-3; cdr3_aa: ASSPGDRAGNTIY
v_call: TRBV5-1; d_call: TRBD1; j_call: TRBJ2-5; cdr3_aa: ASSHALRRQGGIETQY
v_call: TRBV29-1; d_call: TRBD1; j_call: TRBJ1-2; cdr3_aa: SVGGTGGRYGYT
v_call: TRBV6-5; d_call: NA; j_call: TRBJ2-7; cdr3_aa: ASSYARQISYEQY
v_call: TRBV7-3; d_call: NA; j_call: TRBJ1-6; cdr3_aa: ASSLSGGSSPLH
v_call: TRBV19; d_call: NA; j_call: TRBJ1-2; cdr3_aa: ATSYYGYT
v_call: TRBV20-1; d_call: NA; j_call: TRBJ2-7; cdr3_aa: SARDWTRYEQY
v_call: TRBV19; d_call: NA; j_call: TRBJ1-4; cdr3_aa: ASSTPRNEKLF
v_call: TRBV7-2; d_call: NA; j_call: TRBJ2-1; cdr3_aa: ASSLPQSNEQF
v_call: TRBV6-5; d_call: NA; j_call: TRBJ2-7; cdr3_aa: ASWPRTASSYEQY
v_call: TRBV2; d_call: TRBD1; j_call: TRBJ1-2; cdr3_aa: ASSDSGTGVYGYT
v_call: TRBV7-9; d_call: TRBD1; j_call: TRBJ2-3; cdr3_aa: ATDRGLNSDTQY
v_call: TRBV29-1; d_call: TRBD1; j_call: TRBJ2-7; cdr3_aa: SVLDRGGDEQY
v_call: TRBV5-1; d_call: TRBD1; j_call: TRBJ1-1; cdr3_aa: ASSFPGQRNTEAF
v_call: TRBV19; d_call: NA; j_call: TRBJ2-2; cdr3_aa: ASSSGTPLLNTGELF
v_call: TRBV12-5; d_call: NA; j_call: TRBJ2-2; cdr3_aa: ASGLARGGGELF
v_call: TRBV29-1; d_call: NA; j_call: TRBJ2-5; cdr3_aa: SVELAFRETQY
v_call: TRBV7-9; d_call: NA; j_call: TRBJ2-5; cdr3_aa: ASERAQETQY
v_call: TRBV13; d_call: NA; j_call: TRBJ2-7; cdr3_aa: ASSAGVTYEQY
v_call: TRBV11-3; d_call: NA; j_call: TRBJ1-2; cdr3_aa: ASSSSGGSYT
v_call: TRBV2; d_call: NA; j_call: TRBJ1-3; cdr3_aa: ASSPTMISSGNTIY
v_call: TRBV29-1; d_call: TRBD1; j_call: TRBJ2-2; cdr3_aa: SAHRGLDTGELF
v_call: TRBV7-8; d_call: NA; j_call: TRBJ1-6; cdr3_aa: ASSYRSSSPLH
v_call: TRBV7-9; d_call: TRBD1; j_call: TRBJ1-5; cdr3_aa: ASSLTGTQPQH
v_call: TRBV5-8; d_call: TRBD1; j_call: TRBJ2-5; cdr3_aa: ASSPTGGVLETQY
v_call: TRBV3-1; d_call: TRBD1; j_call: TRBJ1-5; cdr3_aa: ASSQERGQGRDQPQH
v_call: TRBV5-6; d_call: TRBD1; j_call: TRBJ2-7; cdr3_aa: ASSTPGTVYEQY
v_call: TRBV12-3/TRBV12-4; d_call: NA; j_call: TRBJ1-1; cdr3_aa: ASSLNRGKAF
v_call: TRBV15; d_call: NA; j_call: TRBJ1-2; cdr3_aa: ATSRVRGGRYGYT
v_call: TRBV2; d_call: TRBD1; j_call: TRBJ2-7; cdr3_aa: ASRGGQGDYEQY
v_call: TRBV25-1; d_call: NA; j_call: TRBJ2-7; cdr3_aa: ASSVRGRWEQY
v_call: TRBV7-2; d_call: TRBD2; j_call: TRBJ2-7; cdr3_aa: ASSQTSGSRNEQY
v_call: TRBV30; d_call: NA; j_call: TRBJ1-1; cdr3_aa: AWSVGDGNTEAF
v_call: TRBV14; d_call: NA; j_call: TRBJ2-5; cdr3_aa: ASSQGAMKETQY